This is a list of T cell receptor beta chains from one sample in a study of blood T cell repertoires in COVID-19. Profiling relied on immunoSEQ multiplex PCR, and the TCRdb table lists in-frame clones only, not all of them. The sample lists about 63,000 clones, 79% occurring once. The specimen sequenced was peripheral blood. The source of these receptors is a human donor in a cohort sampled during active COVID-19. Each CDR3 is given without its conserved first and last residue.

v_call,cdr3_aa
TRBV28,ASLALPSTSEQY
TRBV7-2,ASSALGGQASDTQY
TRBV7-9,ASSFSGRLTGTGYT
TRBV18,ASSPRQGEGEQF
TRBV7-6,ASSPRLAVQETQY
TRBV5-1,ASSFSAGGPFNEQF
TRBV5-5,ASSPRSSGYNEQF
TRBV6-2/TRBV6-3,ASSYPPREQF
TRBV5-6,ASSLDAVLGPDQPQH
TRBV28,ASREPGGEQF
TRBV5-3,ARSLDQDRVDKHEQY
TRBV5-6,ASSLVASTGNTIY
TRBV29-1,SVVNRDEAF
TRBV11-2,ASSLVGGLAGDYEQY
TRBV7-2,ASSPTWAGEKLF
TRBV19,ASPGLAEETQY
TRBV15,ATSRETSGYEQY
TRBV7-7,ASSLKIYSGRAPLEQY
TRBV3-1/TRBV3-2,ASSRTSGRFDTGELF
TRBV15,ATSRLTGTDTQY
TRBV11-2,ASSLRTNGRNNEQF
TRBV19,ASTLTLVSNIQY
TRBV11-3,ASSLTQNTEAF
TRBV19,ASSIRGNNQPQH
TRBV12-2,ASRVLGGWDYGYT
TRBV30,AWYGQISGYT
TRBV19,ASRQGAWNEQF
TRBV27,ASKQEKNSGANVLT
TRBV28,ASRTGSLKSEQY
TRBV19,ASSYRTGHGYT
TRBV30,ASERGSNEKLF
TRBV28,ASRTGSLNYGYT
TRBV4-1,ASRGQEVHYGYT
TRBV2,ASSDREESYEQY
TRBV10-3,AMRRGGGNQPQH
TRBV24-1,ATSDTRDSVRDTQY
TRBV12-3/TRBV12-4,ASTHRGGTEAF
TRBV5-1,ASSLGSSYEQY
TRBV7-2,ASSSLQASYGGELF
TRBV21-1,ASSKGDRVRYSNQPQH
TRBV9,ASSSRTGMGGYT
TRBV5-1,ASRGNTGELF
TRBV7-8,ASTPSFGSSYEQY
TRBV4-1,ASSPGVGNEQF
TRBV28,ASSLRSRRRDEQF
TRBV5-1,ASSPVARVAQETQY
TRBV28,ASSSGGKEEKLF
TRBV30,AWAPGKNTEAF
TRBV28,ASRNTGGDNSPLH
TRBV27,ASSFRGSTEAF
TRBV20-1,SASARGQGTKEQY